The clone carrying this TCR beta chain came up many times. In the study's own analysis: Estimation of nucleated cell counts relied on the amplification of reference gene primers. Profiled with immunoSEQ multiplex PCR; TCRdb holds only in-frame clones, not every one. The V and J calls and clone size are taken from that table; D and trimming were inferred from the DNA. The data hold about 30,000 clones, with approximately 67% observed a single time. The data were obtained in a study of blood T cell repertoires in COVID-19. Turning to the study itself: Samples of COVID-19 (acute and convalescent) were obtained from the United States, Italy and Spain. T cells, B-cell-depleted T cells, or PBMCs supplied cDNA or gDNA.

Sample: peripheral blood. The receptor was isolated from a human donor in a cohort sampled during active COVID-19.

CDR3 coding DNA: TGCAGCGTTGACCCAGGGCGGTCGCCCTACAATGAGCAGTTCTTC. Its protein product is CSVDPGRSPYNEQFF. The chain links TRBV29-1 to TRBJ2-1; possible D gene TRBD1, 5 bases. The CDR3 is 15 residues long. Looked up from germline, CDR1 is SQVTM and CDR2 is ANQGSEA. Trimming stripped 3 bases from V and 2 bases from J, with 14 bases between.